The entry that follows covers one TCR beta chain sequence. This sample is drawn from a study of cytomegalovirus exposure and HLA in healthy donors. CDR1 is SGHDT and CDR2 is YYEEEE in the germline V gene. The CDR3 has 12 residues. The V end lost 0 bases, the J end lost 9 bases, and 7 bases lay between the germline ends. PCR primers comprised 60 Vbeta and 13 Jbeta primers. This table comes from immunoSEQ multiplex PCR, and its TCRdb copy is limited to in-frame clones, with some not included. This sample has about 190,000 clones; 80% to 90% occur once, and the top ten carry roughly 0.33%. The sample comprised PBMCs. This TCR was sampled from a woman aged 30 to 39 in good health and CMV-seronegative. V usage is TRBV5-6 and J usage is TRBJ2-4; no reliable D call. CDR3 residues: CASSLDSSIQYF. Written as DNA, the CDR3 is TGTGCCAGCAGCTTGGACTCTAGCATTCAGTACTTC.